The source of this T cell receptor beta chain is a study of CD8+ T cells in alopecia areata. Germline V gene data show CDR1 as SGHTA and CDR2 as FQGNSA. J gave up 9 bases and V 5 bases, and 10 bases lay outside the gene matches. This CDR3 region has 15 residues. Whole-study findings and limits: Sequences from scalp samples also cover resident alphabeta T cells of normal skin. TCRs were shared less clearly across patients than in mice, possibly for HLA-related reasons.

PBMC-derived CD4+ and CD8+ T cells were sorted. Sequencing relied on a cDNA template that was reverse transcribed from extracted RNA. Method: immunoSEQ multiplex PCR; TCRdb's copy keeps in-frame clones and lacks some. The sample lists about 140,000 clones, around 54% occurring once. Notes on this clone: Antigen unknown.

The chain carries TRBV7-2 and TRBJ2-1; TRBD2 aligns across 10 bases. Sequenced material: CD4+ T cells sorted from blood. This receptor was taken from a human donor in good health. The CDR3 nucleotides read TGTGCCAGCAGCCGAACGGCTAGCGGGAGCCTTGAGCAGTTCTTC. Translated, it gives CASSRTASGSLEQFF.